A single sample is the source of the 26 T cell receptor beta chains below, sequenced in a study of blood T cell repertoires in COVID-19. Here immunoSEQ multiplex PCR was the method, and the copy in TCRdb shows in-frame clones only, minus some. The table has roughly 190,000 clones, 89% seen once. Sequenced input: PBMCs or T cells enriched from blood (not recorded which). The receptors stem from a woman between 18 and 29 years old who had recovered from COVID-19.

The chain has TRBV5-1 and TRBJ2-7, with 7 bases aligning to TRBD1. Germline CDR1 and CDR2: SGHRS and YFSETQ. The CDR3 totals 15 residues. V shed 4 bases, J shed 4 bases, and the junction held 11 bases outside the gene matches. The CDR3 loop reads CASSQPDRLVYEQYF. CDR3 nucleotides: TGCGCCAGCAGCCAGCCGGACAGGTTAGTTTACGAGCAGTACTTC.

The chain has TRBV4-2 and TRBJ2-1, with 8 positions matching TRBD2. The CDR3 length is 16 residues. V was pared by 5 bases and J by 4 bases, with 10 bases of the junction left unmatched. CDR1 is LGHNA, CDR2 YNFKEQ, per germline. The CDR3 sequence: CASSSGLGLVYNEQFF. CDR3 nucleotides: TGTGCCAGCAGCTCCGGGTTGGGACTAGTTTACAATGAGCAGTTCTTC.

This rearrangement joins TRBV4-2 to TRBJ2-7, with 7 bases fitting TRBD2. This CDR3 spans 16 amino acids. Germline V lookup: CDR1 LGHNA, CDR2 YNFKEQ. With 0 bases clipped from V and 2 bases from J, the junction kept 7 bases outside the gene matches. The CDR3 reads CASSQDPDGTTYEQYF. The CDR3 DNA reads TGTGCCAGCAGCCAAGATCCGGACGGGACTACCTACGAGCAGTACTTC.

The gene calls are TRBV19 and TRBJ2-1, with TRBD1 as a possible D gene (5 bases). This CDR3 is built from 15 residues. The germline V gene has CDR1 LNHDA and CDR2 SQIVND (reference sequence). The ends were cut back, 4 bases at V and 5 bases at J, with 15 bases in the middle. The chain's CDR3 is CASSTNRRTHNEQFF. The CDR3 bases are TGTGCCAGTAGTACGAACAGGAGAACCCACAATGAGCAGTTCTTC.

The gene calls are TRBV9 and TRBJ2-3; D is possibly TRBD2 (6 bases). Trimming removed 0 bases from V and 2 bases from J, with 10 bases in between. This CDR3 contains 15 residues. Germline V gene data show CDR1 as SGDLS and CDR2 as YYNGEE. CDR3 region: CASSVVGLNTDTQYF. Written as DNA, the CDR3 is TGTGCCAGCAGCGTAGTTGGACTAAACACAGATACGCAGTATTTT.

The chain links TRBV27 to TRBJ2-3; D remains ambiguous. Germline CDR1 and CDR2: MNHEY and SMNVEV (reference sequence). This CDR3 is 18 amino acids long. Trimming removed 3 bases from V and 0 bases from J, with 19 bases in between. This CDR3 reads CASSFIGRWLTSTDTQYF. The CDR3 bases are TGTGCCAGCAGTTTTATAGGCCGCTGGTTGACTAGCACAGATACGCAGTATTTT.

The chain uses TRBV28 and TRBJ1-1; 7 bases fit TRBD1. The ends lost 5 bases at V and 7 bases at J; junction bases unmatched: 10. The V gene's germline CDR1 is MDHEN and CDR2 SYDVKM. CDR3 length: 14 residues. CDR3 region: CASSQNSGQLEAFF. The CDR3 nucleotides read TGTGCCAGCAGTCAAAACTCGGGACAGCTTGAAGCTTTCTTT. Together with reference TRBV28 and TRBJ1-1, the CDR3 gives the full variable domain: DVKVTQSSRYLVKRTGEKVFLECVQDMDHENMFWYRQDPGLGLRLIYFSYDVKMKEKGDIPEGYSVSREKKERFSLILESASTNQTSMYLCASSQNSGQLEAFFGQGTRLTVV.

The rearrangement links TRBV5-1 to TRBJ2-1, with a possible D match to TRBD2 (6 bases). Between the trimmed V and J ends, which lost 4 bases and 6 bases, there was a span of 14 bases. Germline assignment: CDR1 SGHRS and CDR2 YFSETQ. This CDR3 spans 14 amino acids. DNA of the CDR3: TGCGCCAGCAGCAGTAATACCGGGGGCAATGAGCAGTTCTTC. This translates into CASSSNTGGNEQFF.

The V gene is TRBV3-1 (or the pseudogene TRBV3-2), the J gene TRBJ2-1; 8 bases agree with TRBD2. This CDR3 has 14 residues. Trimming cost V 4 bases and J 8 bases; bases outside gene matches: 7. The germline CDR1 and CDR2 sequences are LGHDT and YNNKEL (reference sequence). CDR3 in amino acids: CASSLSGRVYEQFF. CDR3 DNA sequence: TGTGCCAGCAGCCTGAGCGGGAGAGTCTATGAGCAGTTCTTC.

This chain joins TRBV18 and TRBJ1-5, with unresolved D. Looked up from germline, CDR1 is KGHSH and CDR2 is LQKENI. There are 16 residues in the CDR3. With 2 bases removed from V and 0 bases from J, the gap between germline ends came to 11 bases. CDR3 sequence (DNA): TGTGCCAGCTCACCATCTACCGGTAATAGCAATCAGCCCCAGCATTTT. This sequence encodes CASSPSTGNSNQPQHF. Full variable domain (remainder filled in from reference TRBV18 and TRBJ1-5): NAGVMQNPRHLVRRRGQEARLRCSPMKGHSHVYWYRQLPEEGLKFMVYLQKENIIDESGMPKERFSAEFPKEGPSILRIQQVVRGDSAAYFCASSPSTGNSNQPQHFGDGTRLSIL.

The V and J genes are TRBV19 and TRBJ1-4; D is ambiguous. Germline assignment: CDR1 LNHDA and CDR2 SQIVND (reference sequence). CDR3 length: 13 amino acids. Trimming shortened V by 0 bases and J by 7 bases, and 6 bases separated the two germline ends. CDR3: CASSIDRGEKLFF. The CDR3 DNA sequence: TGTGCCAGTAGTATAGATCGAGGTGAAAAACTGTTTTTT.

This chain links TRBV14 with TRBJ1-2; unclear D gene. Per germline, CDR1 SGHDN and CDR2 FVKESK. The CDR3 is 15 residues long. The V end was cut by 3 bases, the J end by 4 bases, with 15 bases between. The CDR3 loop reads CASSHYPTPIYGYTF. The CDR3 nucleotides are TGTGCCAGCAGCCATTACCCCACACCCATCTATGGCTACACCTTC.

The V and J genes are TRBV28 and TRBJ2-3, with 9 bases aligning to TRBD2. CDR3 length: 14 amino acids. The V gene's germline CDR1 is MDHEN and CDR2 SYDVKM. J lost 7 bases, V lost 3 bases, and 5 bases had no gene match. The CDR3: CASSLLGLANTQYF. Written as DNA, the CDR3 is TGTGCCAGCAGTTTGTTGGGACTAGCTAATACGCAGTATTTT.

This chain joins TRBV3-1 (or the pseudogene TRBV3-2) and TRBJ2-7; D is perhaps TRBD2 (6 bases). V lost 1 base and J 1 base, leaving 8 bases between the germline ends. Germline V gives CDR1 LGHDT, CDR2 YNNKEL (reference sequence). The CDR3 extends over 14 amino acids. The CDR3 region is CASSQGLGSYEQYF. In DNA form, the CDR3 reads TGTGCCAGCAGCCAAGGACTAGGTTCCTACGAGCAGTACTTC.

CDR3 DNA: TGTGCCAGCAGTGGCCTATTTTCCTACAATGAGCAGTTCTTC. It translates to CASSGLFSYNEQFF. The V call is TRBV2, the J call TRBJ2-1; D is uncertain. This CDR3 contains 14 residues. With 4 bases removed from V and 1 base from J, the gap between germline ends came to 8 bases. Germline-derived CDR1 and CDR2 are SNHLY and FYNNEI. Drawing the rest from reference TRBV2 and TRBJ2-1, the complete variable domain is EPEVTQTPSHQVTQMGQEVILRCVPISNHLYFYWYRQILGQKVEFLVSFYNNEISEKSEIFDDQFSVERPDGSNFTLKIRSTKLEDSAMYFCASSGLFSYNEQFFGPGTRLTVL.

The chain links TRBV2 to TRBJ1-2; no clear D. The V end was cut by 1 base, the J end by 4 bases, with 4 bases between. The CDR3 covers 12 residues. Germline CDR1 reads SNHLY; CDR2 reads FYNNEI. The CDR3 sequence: CASSEVRYGYTF. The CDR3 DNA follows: TGTGCCAGCAGTGAAGTCCGCTATGGCTACACCTTC.

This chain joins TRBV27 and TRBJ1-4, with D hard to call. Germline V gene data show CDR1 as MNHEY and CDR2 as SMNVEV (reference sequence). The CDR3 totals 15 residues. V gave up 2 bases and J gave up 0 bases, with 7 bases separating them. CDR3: CASSLRRTTNEKLFF. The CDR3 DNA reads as TGTGCCAGCAGTTTAAGGAGGACAACTAATGAAAAACTGTTTTTT.

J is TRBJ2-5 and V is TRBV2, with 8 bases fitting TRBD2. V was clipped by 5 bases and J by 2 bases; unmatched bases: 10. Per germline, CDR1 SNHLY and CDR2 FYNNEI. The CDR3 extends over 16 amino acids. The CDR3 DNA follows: TGTGCCAGCAGTACGCGGGAGGCCGACATTCAAGAGACCCAGTACTTC. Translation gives CASSTREADIQETQYF.

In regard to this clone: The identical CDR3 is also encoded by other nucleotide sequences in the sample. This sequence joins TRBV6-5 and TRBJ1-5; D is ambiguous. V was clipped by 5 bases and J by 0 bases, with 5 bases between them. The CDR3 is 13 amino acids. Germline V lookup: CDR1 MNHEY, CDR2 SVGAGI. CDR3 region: CASSRSSNQPQHF. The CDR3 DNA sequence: TGTGCCAGCAGTCGCAGTAGCAATCAGCCCCAGCATTTT.

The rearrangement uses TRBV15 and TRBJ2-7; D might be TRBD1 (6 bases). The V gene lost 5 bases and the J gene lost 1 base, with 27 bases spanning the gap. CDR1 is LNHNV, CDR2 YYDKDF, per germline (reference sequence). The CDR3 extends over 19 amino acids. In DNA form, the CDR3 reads TGTGCCACCAGCCCCCCCAGTAAGAGACAGGTCGCCCCATCCTACGAGCAGTACTTC. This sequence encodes CATSPPSKRQVAPSYEQYF.

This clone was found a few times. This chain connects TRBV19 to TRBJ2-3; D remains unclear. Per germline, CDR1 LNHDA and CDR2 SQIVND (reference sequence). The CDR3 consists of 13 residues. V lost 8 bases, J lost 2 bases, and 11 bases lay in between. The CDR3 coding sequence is TGTGCCAGTGGCAGAGGCGACACAGATACGCAGTATTTT. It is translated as CASGRGDTDTQYF.

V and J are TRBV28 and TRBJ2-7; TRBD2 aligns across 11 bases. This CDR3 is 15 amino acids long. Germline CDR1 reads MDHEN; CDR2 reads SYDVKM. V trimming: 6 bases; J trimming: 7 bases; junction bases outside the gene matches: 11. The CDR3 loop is CASSPSDSGRGEQYF. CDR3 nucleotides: TGTGCCAGCAGCCCTTCCGATAGCGGGAGGGGTGAGCAGTACTTC.

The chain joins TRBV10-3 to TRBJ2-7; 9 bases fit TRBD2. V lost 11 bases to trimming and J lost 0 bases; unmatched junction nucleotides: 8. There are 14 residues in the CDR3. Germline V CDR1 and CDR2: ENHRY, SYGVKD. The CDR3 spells CASSPAGGSYEQYF. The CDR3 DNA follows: TGTGCCTCATCCCCAGCGGGAGGCTCCTACGAGCAGTACTTC.

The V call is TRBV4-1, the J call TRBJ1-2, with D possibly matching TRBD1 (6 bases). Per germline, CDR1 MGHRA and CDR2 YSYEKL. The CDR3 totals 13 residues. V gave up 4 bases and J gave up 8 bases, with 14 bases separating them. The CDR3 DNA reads TGCGCCAGCAGCCCAGGGGACCCTCGGGGCTACACCTTC. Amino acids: CASSPGDPRGYTF.

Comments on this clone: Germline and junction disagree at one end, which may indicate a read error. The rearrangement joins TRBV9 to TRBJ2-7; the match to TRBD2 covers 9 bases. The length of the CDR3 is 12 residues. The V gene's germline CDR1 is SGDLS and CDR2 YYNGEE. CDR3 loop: CASSGRNYEQYF. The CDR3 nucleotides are TGTGCCAGTAGCGGGAGAAACTACGAGCAGTACTTC.

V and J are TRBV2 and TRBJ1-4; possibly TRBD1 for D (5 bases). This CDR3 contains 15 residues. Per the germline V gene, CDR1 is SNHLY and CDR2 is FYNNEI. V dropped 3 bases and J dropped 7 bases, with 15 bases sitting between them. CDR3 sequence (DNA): TGTGCCAGCAGTGATGACAGAACAGCGGGTGAAAAACTGTTTTTT. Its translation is CASSDDRTAGEKLFF.